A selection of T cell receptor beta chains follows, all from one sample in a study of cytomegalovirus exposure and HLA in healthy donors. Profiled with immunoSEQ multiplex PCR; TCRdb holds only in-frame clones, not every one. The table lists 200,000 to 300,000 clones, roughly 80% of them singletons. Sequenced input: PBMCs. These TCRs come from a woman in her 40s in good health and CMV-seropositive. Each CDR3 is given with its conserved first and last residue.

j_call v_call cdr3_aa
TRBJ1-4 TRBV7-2 CASSLIGTGHEKLFF
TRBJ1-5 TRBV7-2 CASSLGNRPYSNQPQHF
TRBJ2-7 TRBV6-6 CASRGTERPYEQYF
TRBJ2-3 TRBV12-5 CASVMSDTQYF
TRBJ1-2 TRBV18 CASSPPGQQYYGYTF
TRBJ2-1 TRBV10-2 CASSPGLAANNEQFF
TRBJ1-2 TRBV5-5 CASSGHRDNYGYTF
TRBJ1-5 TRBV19 CASGDSNQPQHF
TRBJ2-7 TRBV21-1 CASSKSGTPVSYEQYF
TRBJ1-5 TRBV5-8 CASSSEVTPLSNQPQHF
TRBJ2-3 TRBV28 CASSLWPGRPDTQYF
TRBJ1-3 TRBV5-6 CASLDRGHGNTIYF
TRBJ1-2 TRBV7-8 CASSPRTAGGYGYTF
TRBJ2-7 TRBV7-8 CASSSLTYEQYF
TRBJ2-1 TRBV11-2 CASSFNSPASGYNEQFF
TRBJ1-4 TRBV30 CAFSQRTNEKLFF
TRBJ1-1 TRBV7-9 CASSQTARNTEAFF
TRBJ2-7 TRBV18 CASSPNGQGNYEQYF
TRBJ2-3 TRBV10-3 CAISEREKSDTQYF
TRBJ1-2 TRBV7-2 CASSPRGSYTF
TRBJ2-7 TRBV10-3 CAIPTGTGCYEQYF
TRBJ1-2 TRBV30 CAWSNGGGLYGYTF
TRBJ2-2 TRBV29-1 CSVGSSSAGELFF
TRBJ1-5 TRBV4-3 CASSQEIGSFSNQPQHF
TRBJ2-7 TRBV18 CASSPPGAYEQYF
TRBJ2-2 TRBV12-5 CASGLSGQGNTGELFF
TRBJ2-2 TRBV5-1 CASSLAGTTNTGELFF
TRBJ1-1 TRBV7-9 CSSSFVGERAFF
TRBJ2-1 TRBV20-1 CSAMTGGVF
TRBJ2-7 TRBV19 CASPFSTPGSETPYEQYF
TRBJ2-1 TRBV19 CASSMSSPEQFF
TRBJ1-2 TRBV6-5 CASRQGRGYTF
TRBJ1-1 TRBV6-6 CASSSTGAMNTEAFF
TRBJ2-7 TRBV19 CASSPRGRGLGYEQYF
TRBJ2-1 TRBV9 CASSGTPGQRGTYNEQFF
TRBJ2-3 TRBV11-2 CASRLGLAGTSTDTQYF
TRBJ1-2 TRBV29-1 CSVERSPDGYTF
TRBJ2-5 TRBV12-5 CASGLGQGFAETQYF
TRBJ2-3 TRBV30 CAWSVLGGRTDTQYF
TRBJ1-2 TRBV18 CASSSQGVVNYGYTF
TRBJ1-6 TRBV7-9 CSSSLEGSSYNSPLHF
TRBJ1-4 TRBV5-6 CASSSPWQGANEKLFF
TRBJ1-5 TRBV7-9 CASSLAGSNQPQHF
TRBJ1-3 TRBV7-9 CSSSPMGGPGNTIYF
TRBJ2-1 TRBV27 CASSRTGVSYNEQFF
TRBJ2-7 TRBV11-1 CASSLVQSYEQYF
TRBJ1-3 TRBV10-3 CAISPSGSGQGSATGNTIYF
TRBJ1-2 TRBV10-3 CAISESAVNYGYTF
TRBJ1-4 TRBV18 CASSPQGAGNEKLFF
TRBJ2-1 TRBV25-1 CASRRTSGHAANEQFF
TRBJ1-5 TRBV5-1 CASSFGTGGNQPQHF
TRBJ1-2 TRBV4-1 CASSQGQGVGYGYTF
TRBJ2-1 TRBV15 CATSPNSGGAYNEQFF
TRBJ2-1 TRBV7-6 CASSLRPWTGSYNEQFF